The 18 T cell receptor beta chains below all came from one sample that was sequenced in a study of T-cell memory formation after mild COVID-19. TCRdb re-derived calls from the 5' RACE reads in MiXCR, one entry per CDR3 protein. The sample consists of more than 15,000 distinct CDR3 sequences, over 20% of them appearing once. Sequences were obtained from PBMCs or a T cell subset sorted from them (not recorded which). All receptors derive from a man aged 18-30 years who had mild COVID-19 (a few samples of this study predate the infection). Cell type and time point are not known.

This clonotype appeared a few times. CDR3 in amino acids: CASSPGAGQPQHF. As DNA, the CDR3 is TGTGCCAGCAGCCCCGGGGCAGGGCAGCCCCAGCATTTT. This chain joins TRBV6-2 or TRBV6-3 and TRBJ1-5, with D perhaps matching TRBD1 (5 bases). Germline CDR1 is MNHEY and CDR2 is SVGEGT. Trimming removed 6 bases from V and 7 bases from J, with 13 bases in between. The CDR3 is 13 amino acids.

This clonotype was detected ten times or more. This chain joins TRBV29-1 and TRBJ2-5; D might be TRBD1 (6 bases). Germline V lookup: CDR1 SQVTM, CDR2 ANQGSEA. The CDR3 covers 12 residues. V gave up 5 bases and J gave up 5 bases, with 12 bases separating them. CDR3 bases: TGCAGCGTTTGTATGCAGGGGGAGACCCAGTACTTC. Protein product: CSVCMQGETQYF.

CDR3 DNA: TGTGCCAGCAGCTTAGTTGGGACTAGCGGGGGGCTTGATACGCAGTATTTT. Translation: CASSLVGTSGGLDTQYF. The rearrangement joins TRBV7-2 to TRBJ2-3; TRBD2 agrees at 15 bases. The CDR3 covers 17 residues. Unmatched junction bases numbered 5, after V lost 1 base and J lost 6 bases. Germline CDR1 is SGHTA and CDR2 is FQGNSA.

In its sample, this clonotype was seen many times. This chain links TRBV12-5 with TRBJ2-1; D is undetermined. This CDR3 region has 13 residues. The germline V gene has CDR1 LGHNT and CDR2 FRNRAP. The V end was cut by 0 bases, the J end by 4 bases, with 4 bases between. In nucleotides, the CDR3 is TGTGCTAGTGGTTTGGTACCGTACAATGAGCAGTTCTTC. As protein: CASGLVPYNEQFF.

V usage is TRBV7-8 and J usage is TRBJ2-6; no definite D call. Germline values: CDR1 SGHVS, CDR2 FQNEAQ. This CDR3 region has 16 residues. V was pared by 4 bases and J by 0 bases, with 10 bases between. DNA for the CDR3: TGTGCCAGCAGCTCCAGAATAGGCTCTGGGGCCAACGTCCTGACTTTC. Its protein product is CASSSRIGSGANVLTF.

This clonotype occurred many times. This chain uses TRBV2 with TRBJ1-5, with D possibly being TRBD1 (6 bases). The CDR3 runs to 16 residues. Looked up from germline, CDR1 is SNHLY and CDR2 is FYNNEI. V was trimmed by 6 bases and J by 1 base, leaving 16 bases between them. CDR3 DNA: TGTGCCAGCAGCCTCTACGGGGGCTTAAGCAATCAGCCCCAGCATTTT. Translation: CASSLYGGLSNQPQHF. Combining the CDR3 with reference TRBV2 and TRBJ1-5 gives the whole variable domain EPEVTQTPSHQVTQMGQEVILRCVPISNHLYFYWYRQILGQKVEFLVSFYNNEISEKSEIFDDQFSVERPDGSNFTLKIRSTKLEDSAMYFCASSLYGGLSNQPQHFGDGTRLSIL.

The chain couples TRBV7-7 to TRBJ2-7; 8 bases align to TRBD1. With 3 bases clipped from V and 2 bases from J, the junction kept 6 bases outside the gene matches. This CDR3 region has 15 residues. CDR1 and CDR2 from the germline V gene are SSHAT and FNYEAQ (reference sequence). This CDR3 is CASSFGQGDTYEQYF. In DNA, the CDR3 is TGTGCCAGCAGCTTCGGACAGGGAGATACCTACGAGCAGTACTTC. The full variable domain, its missing parts supplied by reference TRBV7-7 and TRBJ2-7, is GAGVSQSPRYKVTKRGQDVTLRCDPISSHATLYWYQQALGQGPEFLTYFNYEAQPDKSGLPSDRFSAERPEGSISTLTIQRTEQRDSAMYRCASSFGQGDTYEQYFGPGTRLTVT.

A few counts support this clonotype. The chain is built from TRBV18 and TRBJ2-5, with D uncertain. Per the germline V gene, CDR1 is KGHSH and CDR2 is LQKENI. The length of the CDR3 is 12 residues. V lost 0 bases and J lost 4, with 3 bases in between. The CDR3 spells CASSPPGETQYF. The CDR3 bases are TGTGCCAGCTCACCACCAGGAGAGACCCAGTACTTC.

This rearrangement joins TRBV6-6 to TRBJ2-1, with 12 positions matching TRBD2. Germline CDR1 is MNHNY and CDR2 is SVGAGI (reference sequence). CDR3 length: 16 amino acids. The V and J ends lost 8 bases and 9 bases, in that order; junction bases with no gene match: 14. DNA for the CDR3: TGTGCCAGCGCTAGCGGGGGGGCATTCCCGATAGGTGAGCAGTTCTTC. The encoded protein is CASASGGAFPIGEQFF.

A few counts support this clonotype. The chain links TRBV6-5 to TRBJ2-2; D remains ambiguous. Germline V gene sequence: CDR1 MNHEY, CDR2 SVGAGI. V lost 1 base, J lost 7 bases, and 10 bases lay in between. The CDR3 spans 14 residues. CDR3 sequence: CASSYFLGYGELFF. The DNA of the CDR3 is TGTGCCAGCAGTTACTTCCTGGGGTACGGGGAGCTGTTTTTT.

This clonotype is judged large. V and J are TRBV7-9 and TRBJ2-4, with a weak D call TRBD2 (6 bases). The V gene lost 5 bases and the J gene lost 0 bases, with 23 bases spanning the gap. The germline V gene has CDR1 SEHNR and CDR2 FQNEAQ (reference sequence). This CDR3 region has 19 residues. The CDR3 sequence: CASSGRGILLFEAKNIQYF. Here the CDR3 DNA reads TGTGCCAGCAGCGGCCGGGGGATCCTCTTATTCGAAGCCAAAAACATTCAGTACTTC.

The rearrangement joins TRBV9 to TRBJ2-1; D unclear. CDR1 and CDR2 from the germline V gene are SGDLS and YYNGEE. This CDR3 comprises 15 residues. Trimming stripped 0 bases from V and 2 bases from J, with 9 bases between. In nucleotides, the CDR3 is TGTGCCAGCAGCGTAGGGGTGGCCACCTACAATGAGCAGTTCTTC. This sequence encodes CASSVGVATYNEQFF.

There are many counts of this clonotype. The genes are TRBV13 and TRBJ2-3, with TRBD1 as a possible D gene (6 bases). Germline CDR1 reads PRHDT; CDR2 reads FYEKMQ (reference sequence). The CDR3 runs 14 residues. The V and J ends lost 2 bases and 4 bases respectively, with 10 bases between them. CDR3: CASSLPQGSDTQYF. The CDR3 DNA is TGTGCCAGCAGCTTACCACAGGGCTCAGATACGCAGTATTTT.

This clonotype has a count of ten or more. The rearrangement joins TRBV6-2 or TRBV6-3 to TRBJ2-3; 9 positions match TRBD2. Germline V gene lookup returns CDR1 MNHEY and CDR2 SVGEGT. The CDR3 spans 15 residues. V lost 4 bases and J lost 4; bases outside the gene matches: 6. The CDR3 nucleotides read TGTGCCAGCAGTTCACAGCGGGGGGCCCCAGATACGCAGTATTTT. Its translation is CASSSQRGAPDTQYF.

This clonotype was recorded at least ten times. The V call is TRBV4-3, the J call TRBJ2-3; D may match TRBD1 or TRBD2 (5 bases each). CDR1 is LGHNA and CDR2 is YSLEER in the germline V gene. V lost 3 bases, J lost 4 bases, and 20 bases lay in between. The CDR3 length is 17 residues. In nucleotides, the CDR3 is TGCGCCAGCAGCCATCTAACGGGGCTAGTTAGCTCAGATACGCAGTATTTT. As protein: CASSHLTGLVSSDTQYF.

V gene TRBV7-2 combines with J gene TRBJ1-5; D gene ambiguous. CDR1 and CDR2 (germline): SGHTA, FQGNSA. The CDR3 runs to 15 residues. Trimming shortened V by 1 base and J by 2 bases, and 9 bases separated the two germline ends. CDR3 sequence (DNA): TGTGCCAGCAGCTTAGTCGGCGGGGGCAATCAGCCCCAGCATTTT. This encodes CASSLVGGGNQPQHF.

This clonotype was counted a single time. A much bigger clone sits one base away, suggesting this may be a read error. In nucleotides, the CDR3 is TGTGCCACCCAGTTCCTAGCGGGGGGAACCGGGGAGCTGTTTTTT. As protein: CATQFLAGGTGELFF. The V call is TRBV7-2, the J call TRBJ2-2; TRBD2 matches at 11 bases. Per germline, CDR1 SGHTA and CDR2 FQGNSA. The CDR3 loop spans 15 amino acids. V gave up 10 bases and J gave up 5 bases; unmatched junction bases: 9.

The genes are TRBV6-1 and TRBJ2-1; D is unclear. The J call is doubtful: the DNA matches TRBJ2-7 better. The CDR3 length is 13 residues. CDR1 MNHNS and CDR2 SASEGT come from the germline V gene. As DNA, the CDR3 is TGTGCCAGCAGTACTGGGCCTCCCTACGAGCAGTACTTC. Protein product: CASSTGPPYEQYF.